The TCR beta chain described here comes from a study of OX40 agonist ivuxolimab in advanced cancers. The germline V and J ends were trimmed by 2 bases and 0 bases, with 11 bases remaining between them. CDR1 and CDR2 from the germline V gene are KGHSH and LQKENI. The CDR3 has 15 amino acids. Sequenced by immunoSEQ multiplex PCR; TCRdb stores in-frame clones only, minus some. The profile shows fewer than 80,000 clones, 87% of them singletons. Material: CD4+ or CD8+ T cells sorted from blood, obtained in a trial of the OX40 agonist ivuxolimab. This chain joins TRBV18 and TRBJ2-7; tentative D call: TRBD1 (6 bases). This receptor was taken from an adult with an advanced solid tumor such as melanoma, head and neck, liver or kidney cancer. The CDR3 sequence is CASSPRQGSSYEQYF. The CDR3 coding sequence is TGTGCCAGCTCACCAAGGCAGGGGAGCTCCTACGAGCAGTACTTC.